This entry describes one TCR beta chain. Its specificity is unknown. The junction and the germline gene differ at one end; a read error may be behind it. The source of the sample is a study of PD-1 blockade in classical Hodgkin lymphoma. The CDR3 loop spans 11 amino acids. Germline CDR1 MNHNY, CDR2 SVGAGI (reference sequence). Each patient relapsed following autologous stem cell transplantation, and prior brentuximab vedotin exposure differed. This table comes from immunoSEQ multiplex PCR, and its TCRdb copy is limited to in-frame clones, with some not included. The sample carries approximately 44,000 clones, roughly 70% recorded once. General study points: Prior therapy or disease activity may underlie the repertoire differences, whose causes remain undefined.

The sample was peripheral blood mononuclear cells (PBMCs), taken at baseline. The J gene is TRBJ1-2, the V gene TRBV6-6; 7 bases are shared with TRBD1. This sequence originates from a human donor with classical Hodgkin lymphoma. This CDR3 reads CASSFGGDSAF. The CDR3, as DNA: TGTGCCAGCAGTTTCGGAGGGGACAGCGCCTTC.